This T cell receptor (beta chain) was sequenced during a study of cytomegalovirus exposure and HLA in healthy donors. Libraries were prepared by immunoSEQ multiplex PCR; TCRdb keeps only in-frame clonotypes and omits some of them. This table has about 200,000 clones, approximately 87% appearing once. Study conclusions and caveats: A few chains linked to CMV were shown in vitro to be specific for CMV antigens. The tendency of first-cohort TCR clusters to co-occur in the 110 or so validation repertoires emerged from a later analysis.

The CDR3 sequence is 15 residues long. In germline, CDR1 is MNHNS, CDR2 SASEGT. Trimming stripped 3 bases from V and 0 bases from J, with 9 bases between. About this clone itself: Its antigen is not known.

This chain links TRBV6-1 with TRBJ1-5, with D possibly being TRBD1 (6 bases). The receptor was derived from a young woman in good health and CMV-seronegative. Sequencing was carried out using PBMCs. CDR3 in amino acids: CASSDRGLSNQPQHF. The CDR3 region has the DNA TGTGCCAGCAGTGACAGGGGACTTAGCAATCAGCCCCAGCATTTT.